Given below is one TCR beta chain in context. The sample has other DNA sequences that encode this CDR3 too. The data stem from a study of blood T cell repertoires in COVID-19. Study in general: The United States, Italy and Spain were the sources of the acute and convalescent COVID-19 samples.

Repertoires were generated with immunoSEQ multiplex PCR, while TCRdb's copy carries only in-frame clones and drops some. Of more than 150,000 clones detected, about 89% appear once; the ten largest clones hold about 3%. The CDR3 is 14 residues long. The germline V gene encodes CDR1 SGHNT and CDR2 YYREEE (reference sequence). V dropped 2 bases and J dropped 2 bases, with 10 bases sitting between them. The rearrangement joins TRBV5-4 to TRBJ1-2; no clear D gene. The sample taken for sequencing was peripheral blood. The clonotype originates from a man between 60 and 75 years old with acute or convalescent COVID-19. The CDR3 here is CASSLGGRNYGYTF. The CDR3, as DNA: TGTGCCAGCAGCTTAGGAGGACGGAACTATGGCTACACCTTC.